Listed below are T cell receptor beta chains from one sample, sequenced in a study of blood T cell repertoires in COVID-19. Sequenced by immunoSEQ multiplex PCR; TCRdb stores in-frame clones only, minus some. The repertoire has 200,000 to 300,000 clones, roughly 85% of them found once; the top ten carry 3%. The sequenced sample was peripheral blood. These receptors all come from a young man with active or convalescent COVID-19. CDR3s include the opening cysteine and the closing phenylalanine or tryptophan. Each record gives: clone size, J gene, D gene, V gene, CDR3 protein, CDR3 DNA. A D gene is named only where the DNA matches it firmly. The size field is filled for only some rows; it gives once, few, many or a size class.

clone size: many
J gene: TRBJ2-1
D gene: .
V gene: TRBV3-1/TRBV3-2
CDR3 protein: CASSQDEGSQGEEQFF
CDR3 DNA: TGTGCCAGCAGCCAAGACGAAGGGTCACAGGGAGAAGAGCAGTTCTTC

clone size: .
J gene: TRBJ2-5
D gene: TRBD1
V gene: TRBV5-1
CDR3 protein: CASRAQGAQETQYF
CDR3 DNA: TGCGCCAGCAGGGCACAGGGGGCTCAAGAGACCCAGTACTTC

clone size: .
J gene: TRBJ1-2
D gene: .
V gene: TRBV7-9
CDR3 protein: CASSLESARGRHGYTF
CDR3 DNA: TGTGCCAGCAGCTTAGAGTCTGCCAGGGGTCGGCATGGCTACACCTTC

clone size: .
J gene: TRBJ1-1
D gene: .
V gene: TRBV5-1
CDR3 protein: CASSLVAGGNTEAFF
CDR3 DNA: TGCGCCAGCAGCTTGGTGGCGGGAGGGAACACTGAAGCTTTCTTT

clone size: .
J gene: TRBJ1-5
D gene: .
V gene: TRBV28
CDR3 protein: CASSLNQGGPQHF
CDR3 DNA: TGTGCCAGCAGTCTAAATCAGGGCGGGCCCCAGCATTTT

clone size: .
J gene: TRBJ2-1
D gene: TRBD2
V gene: TRBV11-2
CDR3 protein: CASSSPSGGAGEQFF
CDR3 DNA: TGTGCCAGCAGCTCCCCTAGCGGGGGGGCCGGTGAGCAGTTCTTC

clone size: few
J gene: TRBJ1-1
D gene: .
V gene: TRBV5-1
CDR3 protein: CASSYSGGDPNTEAFF
CDR3 DNA: TGCGCCAGCAGCTATAGTGGGGGGGACCCGAACACTGAAGCTTTCTTT

clone size: .
J gene: TRBJ1-2
D gene: TRBD1
V gene: TRBV7-2
CDR3 protein: CASSYRTGGYTF
CDR3 DNA: TGTGCCAGCAGCTACAGGACAGGGGGCTACACCTTC

clone size: .
J gene: TRBJ2-7
D gene: .
V gene: TRBV6-2/TRBV6-3
CDR3 protein: CASSYSSTGSNF
CDR3 DNA: TGTGCCAGCAGTTACTCTTCGACGGGATCAAACTTC

clone size: .
J gene: TRBJ2-2
D gene: TRBD2
V gene: TRBV28
CDR3 protein: CASSYSGGVGTGELFF
CDR3 DNA: TGTGCCAGCAGTTACAGCGGGGGGGTCGGCACCGGGGAGCTGTTTTTT

clone size: once
J gene: TRBJ2-2
D gene: .
V gene: TRBV7-3
CDR3 protein: CASSLSGTGTGELFF
CDR3 DNA: TGTGCCAGCAGCTTAAGCGGGACGGGAACCGGGGAGCTGTTTTTT

clone size: .
J gene: TRBJ1-2
D gene: .
V gene: TRBV13
CDR3 protein: CASSLGHNRWAGYTF
CDR3 DNA: TGTGCCAGCAGCTTAGGCCATAACCGCTGGGCTGGCTACACCTTC

clone size: once
J gene: TRBJ2-5
D gene: TRBD2
V gene: TRBV4-1
CDR3 protein: CASSQAGTREETQYF
CDR3 DNA: TGCGCCAGCAGCCAAGCCGGGACTAGAGAAGAGACCCAGTACTTC

clone size: .
J gene: TRBJ2-7
D gene: .
V gene: TRBV9
CDR3 protein: CASSVAGDSSYEQYF
CDR3 DNA: TGTGCCAGCAGCGTAGCGGGGGACAGCTCCTACGAGCAGTACTTC

clone size: .
J gene: TRBJ2-7
D gene: .
V gene: TRBV5-6
CDR3 protein: CASSLDGPYEQYF
CDR3 DNA: TGTGCCAGCAGCTTGGACGGTCCCTACGAGCAGTACTTC

clone size: .
J gene: TRBJ1-6
D gene: TRBD1
V gene: TRBV27
CDR3 protein: CASSGTVNSPLHF
CDR3 DNA: TGTGCCAGCTCCGGGACAGTCAATTCACCCCTCCACTTT

clone size: .
J gene: TRBJ1-6
D gene: .
V gene: TRBV14
CDR3 protein: CASSHLDGSLNSPLHF
CDR3 DNA: TGTGCCAGCAGCCACCTCGACGGGAGTCTTAATTCACCCCTCCACTTT

clone size: few
J gene: TRBJ2-1
D gene: .
V gene: TRBV5-1
CDR3 protein: CASSFGGPGINEQFF
CDR3 DNA: TGCGCCAGCAGCTTCGGGGGGCCGGGTATCAATGAGCAGTTCTTC

clone size: .
J gene: TRBJ1-2
D gene: TRBD1
V gene: TRBV7-6
CDR3 protein: CASSTGPGTGTSTYGYTF
CDR3 DNA: TGTGCCAGCAGCACGGGTCCCGGGACAGGGACATCCACCTATGGCTACACCTTC

clone size: .
J gene: TRBJ2-3
D gene: TRBD1
V gene: TRBV29-1
CDR3 protein: CSVDGGQGVGSDTQYF
CDR3 DNA: TGCAGCGTTGATGGGGGACAGGGTGTGGGATCAGATACGCAGTATTTT

clone size: .
J gene: TRBJ1-5
D gene: TRBD1
V gene: TRBV19
CDR3 protein: CASNKGTGGGSNQPQHF
CDR3 DNA: TGTGCCAGTAACAAGGGGACAGGGGGAGGAAGCAATCAGCCCCAGCATTTT

clone size: .
J gene: TRBJ2-7
D gene: TRBD2
V gene: TRBV10-3
CDR3 protein: CAISILTSGSYEQYF
CDR3 DNA: TGTGCCATCAGTATTTTGACTAGCGGGAGTTACGAGCAGTACTTC

clone size: .
J gene: TRBJ1-1
D gene: .
V gene: TRBV24-1
CDR3 protein: CATSGAENTEAFF
CDR3 DNA: TGTGCCACCAGTGGGGCTGAGAACACTGAAGCTTTCTTT

clone size: .
J gene: TRBJ1-2
D gene: TRBD1
V gene: TRBV28
CDR3 protein: CASSPPSTGSYGYTF
CDR3 DNA: TGTGCCAGCAGTCCCCCCTCGACAGGGAGTTATGGCTACACCTTC

clone size: .
J gene: TRBJ2-3
D gene: TRBD2
V gene: TRBV9
CDR3 protein: CASSSRSGGQVYGTQYF
CDR3 DNA: TGTGCCAGCAGCTCTCGTAGCGGGGGTCAGGTGTATGGTACGCAGTATTTT

clone size: .
J gene: TRBJ2-5
D gene: .
V gene: TRBV7-9
CDR3 protein: CASSPPHKGGGETQYF
CDR3 DNA: TGTGCCAGCAGCCCACCACATAAGGGAGGGGGAGAGACCCAGTACTTC

clone size: .
J gene: TRBJ1-2
D gene: TRBD1
V gene: TRBV12-3/TRBV12-4
CDR3 protein: CASSQQGYYGYTF
CDR3 DNA: TGTGCCAGCAGTCAACAGGGGTACTATGGCTACACCTTC

clone size: .
J gene: TRBJ1-2
D gene: TRBD1
V gene: TRBV28
CDR3 protein: CASSSGGYGYTF
CDR3 DNA: TGTGCCAGCAGTTCAGGGGGCTATGGCTACACCTTC

clone size: .
J gene: TRBJ2-1
D gene: .
V gene: TRBV12-2
CDR3 protein: CASRLVGGASSGTLSFYNEQFF
CDR3 DNA: TGTGCAAGTCGCTTAGTTGGGGGGGCGTCTAGCGGGACCCTCTCCTTTTACAATGAGCAGTTCTTC

clone size: .
J gene: TRBJ2-1
D gene: TRBD2
V gene: TRBV6-2/TRBV6-3
CDR3 protein: CASSFTTSGPSYNEQFF
CDR3 DNA: TGTGCCAGCAGTTTCACCACTAGCGGTCCGTCCTACAATGAGCAGTTCTTC

clone size: .
J gene: TRBJ2-2
D gene: .
V gene: TRBV29-1
CDR3 protein: CSVDRQDTGELFF
CDR3 DNA: TGCAGCGTAGACCGCCAGGACACCGGGGAGCTGTTTTTT

clone size: .
J gene: TRBJ2-1
D gene: TRBD1
V gene: TRBV9
CDR3 protein: CASSVSGTAYNEQFF
CDR3 DNA: TGTGCCAGCAGCGTCTCCGGGACAGCCTACAATGAGCAGTTCTTC

clone size: .
J gene: TRBJ2-5
D gene: TRBD1
V gene: TRBV29-1
CDR3 protein: CSVGQGETQYF
CDR3 DNA: TGCAGCGTAGGACAGGGAGAGACCCAGTACTTC

clone size: once
J gene: TRBJ1-1
D gene: .
V gene: TRBV28
CDR3 protein: CASQRGLLAFF
CDR3 DNA: TGTGCCAGCCAACGGGGACTATTAGCTTTCTTT

clone size: .
J gene: TRBJ2-7
D gene: TRBD2
V gene: TRBV6-2/TRBV6-3
CDR3 protein: CASSYSGGLYEQYF
CDR3 DNA: TGTGCCAGCAGTTATAGCGGGGGGCTCTACGAGCAGTACTTC

clone size: .
J gene: TRBJ2-7
D gene: .
V gene: TRBV7-9
CDR3 protein: CASSLSDSSYEQYF
CDR3 DNA: TGTGCCAGCAGCTTAAGCGACAGCTCCTACGAGCAGTACTTC

clone size: few
J gene: TRBJ1-6
D gene: .
V gene: TRBV19
CDR3 protein: CASSPRQYNSPLHF
CDR3 DNA: TGTGCCAGTAGTCCACGACAGTATAATTCACCCCTCCACTTT

clone size: .
J gene: TRBJ1-4
D gene: .
V gene: TRBV2
CDR3 protein: CASSRGVATNEKLFF
CDR3 DNA: TGTGCCAGCTCCCGGGGGGTGGCCACTAATGAAAAACTGTTTTTT

clone size: .
J gene: TRBJ2-1
D gene: TRBD2
V gene: TRBV5-1
CDR3 protein: CASSLTPPTSGGYNEQFF
CDR3 DNA: TGCGCCAGCAGCTTGACCCCCCCGACTAGCGGGGGTTACAATGAGCAGTTCTTC

clone size: .
J gene: TRBJ2-7
D gene: TRBD1
V gene: TRBV5-1
CDR3 protein: CASSEGTGTEQYF
CDR3 DNA: TGCGCCAGCAGCGAGGGGACAGGGACCGAGCAGTACTTC

clone size: .
J gene: TRBJ1-2
D gene: .
V gene: TRBV6-5
CDR3 protein: CASSSTPGDGYTF
CDR3 DNA: TGTGCCAGCAGTTCAACCCCGGGGGATGGCTACACCTTC

clone size: .
J gene: TRBJ1-2
D gene: .
V gene: TRBV28
CDR3 protein: CASTQPGDYGYTF
CDR3 DNA: TGTGCCAGCACCCAACCCGGGGACTATGGCTACACCTTC

clone size: .
J gene: TRBJ1-4
D gene: TRBD1
V gene: TRBV18
CDR3 protein: CASSPDRGGEKLFF
CDR3 DNA: TGTGCCAGCTCACCGGACAGGGGAGGGGAAAAACTGTTTTTT

clone size: .
J gene: TRBJ1-2
D gene: .
V gene: TRBV30
CDR3 protein: CAWDGQPSSYGYTF
CDR3 DNA: TGTGCCTGGGACGGACAGCCATCGTCCTATGGCTACACCTTC

clone size: .
J gene: TRBJ1-1
D gene: .
V gene: TRBV12-2
CDR3 protein: CASRFAPGPGGTEAFF
CDR3 DNA: TGTGCAAGTCGCTTCGCTCCCGGACCGGGGGGCACTGAAGCTTTCTTT